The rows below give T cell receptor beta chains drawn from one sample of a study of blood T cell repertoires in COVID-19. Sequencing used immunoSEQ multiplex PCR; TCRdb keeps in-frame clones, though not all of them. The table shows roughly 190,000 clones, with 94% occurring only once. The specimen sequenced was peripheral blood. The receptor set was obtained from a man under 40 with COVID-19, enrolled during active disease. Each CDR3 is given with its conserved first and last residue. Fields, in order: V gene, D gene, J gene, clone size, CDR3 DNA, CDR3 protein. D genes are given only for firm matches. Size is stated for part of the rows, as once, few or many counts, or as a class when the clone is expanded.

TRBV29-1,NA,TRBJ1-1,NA,TGCAGCGTAAGAGGGTGGTTGAACACTGAAGCTTTCTTT,CSVRGWLNTEAFF
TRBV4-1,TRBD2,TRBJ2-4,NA,TGCGCCAGCAGCCAAGGGACTAGCGGGGGGACAAAAAACATTCAGTACTTC,CASSQGTSGGTKNIQYF
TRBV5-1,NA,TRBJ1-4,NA,TGCGCCAGCAGCTTGGATTTGGGGGCCGGGGAAAAACTGTTTTTT,CASSLDLGAGEKLFF
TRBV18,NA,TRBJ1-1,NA,TGTGCCAGCTCACCACCGTCCAGGGGGAACACTGAAGCTTTCTTT,CASSPPSRGNTEAFF
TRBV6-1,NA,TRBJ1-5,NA,TGTGCCAGCAGTGGAGGTCAGCCCCAGCATTTT,CASSGGQPQHF
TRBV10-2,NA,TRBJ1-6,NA,TGCGCCAGCAGTGACCGGCAGCGGTATAATTCACCCCTCCACTTT,CASSDRQRYNSPLHF
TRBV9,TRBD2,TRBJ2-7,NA,TGTGCCAGCAGCGAGGGGCCCTATAGCGGGGGGGCCTTCGAGCAGTACTTC,CASSEGPYSGGAFEQYF
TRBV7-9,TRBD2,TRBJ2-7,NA,TGTGCCAGCAGCTTTGGGACTAGCGGGGGGCCGAGCTCCTACGAGCAGTACTTC,CASSFGTSGGPSSYEQYF
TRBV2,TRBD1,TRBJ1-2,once,TGTGCCAGCAGTGAATTCCCGCCAGGGGGGAGCTATGGCTACACCTTC,CASSEFPPGGSYGYTF
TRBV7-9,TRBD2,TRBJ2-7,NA,TGTGCCAGCAGCTTTACAGGGAGGGGGGGACTAGCGTTCTACGAGCAGTACTTC,CASSFTGRGGLAFYEQYF
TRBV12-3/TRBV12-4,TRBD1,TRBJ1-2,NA,TGTGCCAGCACCCACGACAGGGGTCGCACCTTC,CASTHDRGRTF
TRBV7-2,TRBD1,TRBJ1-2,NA,TGTGCCAGCAGCTTAGGGGGACAGGGGGCGGATGGCTACACCTTC,CASSLGGQGADGYTF
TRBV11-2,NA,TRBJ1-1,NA,TGTGCCAGCAGCTTAGATGACCTCCGAGTTGTGGGGGGGACTGAAGCTTTCTTT,CASSLDDLRVVGGTEAFF
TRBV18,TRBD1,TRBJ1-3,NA,TGTGCCAGCTCACCAGAACAACAGGGGCTTGGAAACACCATATATTTT,CASSPEQQGLGNTIYF
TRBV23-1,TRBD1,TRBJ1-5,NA,TGCGCCCACGCTCCCGGTAACGGGGACAGGTGTTATTATCAGCCCCAGCATTTT,CAHAPGNGDRCYYQPQHF
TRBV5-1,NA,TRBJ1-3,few,TGCGCCAGCAGCTTGGAGACAGGTGGCGATCGAGGAAACACCATATATTTT,CASSLETGGDRGNTIYF
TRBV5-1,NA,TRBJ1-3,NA,TGCGCCAGCAGCTTGCCGGGTTCAGAGGACACCATATATTTT,CASSLPGSEDTIYF
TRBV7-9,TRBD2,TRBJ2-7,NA,TGTGCCAGCAGCTTACTTAGCGGGGGGCCCTCCTACGAGCAGTACTTC,CASSLLSGGPSYEQYF
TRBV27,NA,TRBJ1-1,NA,TGTGCCAGCAGTTTATTGAGCTCTCCGGGAGTTTACACTGAAGCTTTCTTT,CASSLLSSPGVYTEAFF
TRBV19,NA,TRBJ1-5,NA,TGTGCCAGTGGGTTGGGAGGGGACCAGCCCCAGCATTTT,CASGLGGDQPQHF
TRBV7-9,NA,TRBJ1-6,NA,TGTGCCAGCAGCCCTAAGGGGAACTATAATTCACCCCTCCACTTT,CASSPKGNYNSPLHF
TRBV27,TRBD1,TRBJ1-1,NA,TGTGCCAGCAGTTTTCAGGGGGCGGACACTGAAGCTTTCTTT,CASSFQGADTEAFF
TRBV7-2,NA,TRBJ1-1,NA,TGTGCCAGCAGCTTGGGACTTCGGGGCGTAGCTTTCTTT,CASSLGLRGVAFF
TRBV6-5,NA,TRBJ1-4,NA,TGTGCCAGCAGCAACAGCCCCCTCGAAAAACTGTTTTTT,CASSNSPLEKLFF
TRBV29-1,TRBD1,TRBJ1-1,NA,TGCAGCGTTGGTAGTTTGGGACAGCTGAACACTGAAGCTTTCTTT,CSVGSLGQLNTEAFF
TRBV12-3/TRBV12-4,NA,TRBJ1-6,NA,TGTGCCAGCTCGGTGTCCTATAATTCACCCCTCCACTTT,CASSVSYNSPLHF
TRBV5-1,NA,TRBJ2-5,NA,TGCGCCAGCAGCCCAGGGGTACTCCAAGAGACCCAGTACTTC,CASSPGVLQETQYF
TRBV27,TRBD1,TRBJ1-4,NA,TGTGCCAGCAGTTCACAGGGGGGTCCTGAAAAACTGTTTTTT,CASSSQGGPEKLFF
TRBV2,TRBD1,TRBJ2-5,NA,TGTGCCACGACAACAGGGGTCGCAAGGGAGACCCAGTACTTC,CATTTGVARETQYF
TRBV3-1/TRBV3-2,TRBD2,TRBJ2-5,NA,TGTGCCAGCAGCCAAGACGCCCCGCGTGCGGGGGGGCCTTGGGAGACCCAGTACTTC,CASSQDAPRAGGPWETQYF
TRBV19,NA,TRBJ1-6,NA,TGTGCCAGTAGCCCAGGGAGGGTAGCTTCACCCCTCCACTTT,CASSPGRVASPLHF
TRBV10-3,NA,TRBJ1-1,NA,TGTGCCATCAGTGAACAGGGCAACGCTTTCTTT,CAISEQGNAFF
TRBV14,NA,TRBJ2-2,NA,TGTGCCAGCAGCCAAGGTGGGAGCACCGGGGAGCTGTTTTTT,CASSQGGSTGELFF